The entry below gives a single T cell receptor (beta chain) sequence along with its context. Its specificity is not known. The data stem from a study of cytomegalovirus exposure and HLA in healthy donors. Notes on the study in general: The authors enumerated 150 to 200 TCR beta chains as linked to cytomegalovirus. Per a prior analysis, the majority of TCR beta V segments were productive roughly 90% or roughly 30% of the time.

Whereas donors were nominally healthy upon sampling, unrecorded immune exposures were probable. The CDR3 runs 19 residues. J lost 0 bases, V lost 4 bases, and 11 bases had no gene match. The germline CDR1 and CDR2 sequences are MDHEN and SYDVKM. The PCR had 60 Vbeta and 13 Jbeta primers. Using immunoSEQ multiplex PCR, the repertoire was profiled, and TCRdb retains in-frame clones only, with some absent. The data contain roughly 160,000 clones, 78% of them seen just once; the ten biggest clones take up about 2.9%. The sequenced sample was PBMCs. The clonotype originates from a woman aged 45 to 65 in good health and CMV-seropositive. The chain uses TRBV28 and TRBJ2-6; 8 bases fit TRBD1. DNA for the CDR3: TGTGCCAGCAGTTCCCCTCGGACAGGGAGGTACTCTGGGGCCAACGTCCTGACTTTC. It is translated as CASSSPRTGRYSGANVLTF.